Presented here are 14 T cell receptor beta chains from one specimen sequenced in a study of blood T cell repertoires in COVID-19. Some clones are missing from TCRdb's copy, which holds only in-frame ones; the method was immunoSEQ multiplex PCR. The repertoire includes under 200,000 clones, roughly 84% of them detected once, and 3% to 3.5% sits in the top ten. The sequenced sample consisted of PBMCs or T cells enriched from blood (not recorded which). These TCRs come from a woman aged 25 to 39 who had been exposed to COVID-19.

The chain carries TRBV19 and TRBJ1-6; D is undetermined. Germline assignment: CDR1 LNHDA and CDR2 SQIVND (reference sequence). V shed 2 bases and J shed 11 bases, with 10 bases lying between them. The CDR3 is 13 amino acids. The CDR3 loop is CASSITGYPPLHF. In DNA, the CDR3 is TGTGCCAGTAGTATAACGGGGTATCCACCCCTCCACTTT.

The DNA of the CDR3 is TGTGCCAGCAGCCGGACAGGGGCTAACTATGGCTACACCTTC. Amino acids: CASSRTGANYGYTF. The chain carries TRBV11-1 and TRBJ1-2; 9 bases fit TRBD1. The CDR3 has 14 residues. Trimming cost V 5 bases and J 0 bases; bases outside gene matches: 1. Per germline, CDR1 SGHAT and CDR2 FQDESV (reference sequence).

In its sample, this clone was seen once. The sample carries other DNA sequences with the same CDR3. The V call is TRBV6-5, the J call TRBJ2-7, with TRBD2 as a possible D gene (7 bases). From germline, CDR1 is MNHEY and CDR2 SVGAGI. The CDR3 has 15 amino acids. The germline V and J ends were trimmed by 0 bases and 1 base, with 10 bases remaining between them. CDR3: CASSYSRGGSYEQYF. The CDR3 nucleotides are TGTGCCAGCAGTTACTCGAGGGGGGGTTCCTACGAGCAGTACTTC.

CDR3 sequence: CAIGETGGRGYTF. DNA for the CDR3: TGTGCCATCGGAGAAACAGGGGGCCGAGGCTACACCTTC. The rearrangement uses TRBV6-5 and TRBJ1-2; 9 nucleotides agree with TRBD1. This CDR3 spans 13 amino acids. Germline CDR1 is MNHEY and CDR2 is SVGAGI. The V gene end was trimmed by 10 bases and the J gene end by 8 bases; junction bases not matched to a gene: 11.

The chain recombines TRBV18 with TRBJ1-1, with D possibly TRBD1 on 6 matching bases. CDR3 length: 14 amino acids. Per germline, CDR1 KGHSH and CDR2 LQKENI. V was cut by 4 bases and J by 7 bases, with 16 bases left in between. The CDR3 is CASSRSQGPGEAFF. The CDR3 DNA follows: TGTGCCAGCTCACGAAGCCAGGGGCCAGGTGAAGCTTTCTTT.

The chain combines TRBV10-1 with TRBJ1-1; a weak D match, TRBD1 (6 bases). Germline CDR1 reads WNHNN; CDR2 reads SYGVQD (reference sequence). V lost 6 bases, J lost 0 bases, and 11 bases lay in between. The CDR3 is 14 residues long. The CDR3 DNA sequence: TGCGCCAGCAGGGAGGACAGAGTGAACACTGAAGCTTTCTTT. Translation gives CASREDRVNTEAFF.

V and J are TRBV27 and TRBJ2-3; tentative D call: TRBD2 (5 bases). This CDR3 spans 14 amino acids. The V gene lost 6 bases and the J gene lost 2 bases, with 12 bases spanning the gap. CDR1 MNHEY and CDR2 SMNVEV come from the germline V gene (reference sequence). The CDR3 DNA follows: TGTGCCAGCAGGACGAGGGTTGACACAGATACGCAGTATTTT. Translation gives CASRTRVDTDTQYF.

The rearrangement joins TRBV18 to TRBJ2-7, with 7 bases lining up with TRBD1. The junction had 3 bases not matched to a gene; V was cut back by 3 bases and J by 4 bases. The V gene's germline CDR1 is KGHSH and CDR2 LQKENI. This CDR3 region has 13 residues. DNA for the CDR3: TGTGCCAGCTCACCGTACAGGGGATACGAGCAGTACTTC. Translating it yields CASSPYRGYEQYF.

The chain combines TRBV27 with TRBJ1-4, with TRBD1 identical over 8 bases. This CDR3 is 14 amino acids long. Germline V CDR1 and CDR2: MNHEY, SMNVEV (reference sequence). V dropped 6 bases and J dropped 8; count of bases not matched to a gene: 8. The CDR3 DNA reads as TGTGCCAGCAGGCCAAGGACAGGGTGGGAAAAACTGTTTTTT. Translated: CASRPRTGWEKLFF. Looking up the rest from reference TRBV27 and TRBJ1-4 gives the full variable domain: EAQVTQNPRYLITVTGKKLTVTCSQNMNHEYMSWYRQDPGLGLRQIYYSMNVEVTDKGDVPEGYKVSRKEKRNFPLILESPSPNQTSLYFCASRPRTGWEKLFFGSGTQLSVL.

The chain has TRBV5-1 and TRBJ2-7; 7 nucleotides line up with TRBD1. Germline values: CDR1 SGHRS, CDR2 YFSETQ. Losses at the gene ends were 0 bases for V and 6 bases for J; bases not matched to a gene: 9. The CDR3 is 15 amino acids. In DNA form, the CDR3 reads TGCGCCAGCAGCTTGGACAGGGGACGGGCGGGCGAGCAGTACTTC. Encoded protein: CASSLDRGRAGEQYF.

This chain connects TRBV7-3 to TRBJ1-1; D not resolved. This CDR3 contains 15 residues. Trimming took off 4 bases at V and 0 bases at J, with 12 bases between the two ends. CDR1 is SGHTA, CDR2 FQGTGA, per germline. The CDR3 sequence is CASSSLGGLNTEAFF. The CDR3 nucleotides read TGTGCCAGCAGCTCTCTTGGAGGGCTGAACACTGAAGCTTTCTTT.

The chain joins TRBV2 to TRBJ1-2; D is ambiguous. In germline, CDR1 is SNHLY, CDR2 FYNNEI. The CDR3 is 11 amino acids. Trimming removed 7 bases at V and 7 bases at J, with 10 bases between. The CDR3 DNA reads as TGTGCCAGCACCCAAGAGAGTGGCTACACCTTC. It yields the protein CASTQESGYTF.

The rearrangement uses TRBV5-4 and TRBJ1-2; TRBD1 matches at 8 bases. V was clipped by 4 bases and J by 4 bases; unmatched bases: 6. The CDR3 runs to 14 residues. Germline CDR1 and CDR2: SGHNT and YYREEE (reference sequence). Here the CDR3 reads CASSPDRGGYGYTF. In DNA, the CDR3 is TGTGCCAGCAGCCCAGACAGGGGCGGCTATGGCTACACCTTC.

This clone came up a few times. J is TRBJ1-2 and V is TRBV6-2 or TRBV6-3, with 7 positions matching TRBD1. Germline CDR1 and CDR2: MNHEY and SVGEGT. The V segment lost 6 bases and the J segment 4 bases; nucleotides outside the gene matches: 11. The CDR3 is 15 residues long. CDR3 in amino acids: CASRPRQGGSYGYTF. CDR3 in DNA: TGTGCCAGCAGACCTCGACAGGGCGGTAGCTATGGCTACACCTTC.